This entry features one TCR beta chain sequence. This clonotype was detected many times. It has no known antigen specificity. One base away there is no much larger clone; base qualities are not given. Every donor was a healthy Caucasian. Miltenyi CD45RO+ enrichment and human naive T-cell isolation kits were used to isolate memory (CD45RO+) and naive T cells from PBMC. This record comes from a study of identical twins (dated by TCRdb to the mid-2010s). A note on the overall study: To test whether fetal clonotypes persist, the study used deep sequencing on TCR alpha and beta repertoires from monozygotic twins, unrelated adults of various ages, and cord blood. Replicate twin experiments were performed at different times using different library preparation protocols to rule out contamination. Study-wide findings and limitations: Zero-insertion analyses could be partly confounded by invariant T cells such as MAIT and iNKT, although diverse VJ usage argued against such confounding for most clonotypes. Abundant cord blood beta clonotypes carried fewer insertions; young adult naive repertoires showed a weaker similar trend, while memory repertoires showed none. In monozygotic twins, out-of-frame TCR alpha sharing was systematically underestimated by recombination models, although the models agreed with sharing between unrelated individuals. A weaker excess of twin sharing was found in beta out-of-frame sequences because the signal-to-noise ratio was lowered by fewer shared sequences. Conclusions relied on cross-sectional statistical analysis, since the same donors could not be followed over many years. Compared with coincidental sharing between unrelated individuals, out-of-frame TCR alpha sequences shared between twins had an excess of sequences with low generation probability.

The library was built by means of 5' RACE. Sequencing was performed on an Illumina HiSeq 2000. Template switching added a universal primer binding site, and the final cDNA carried a unique molecular identifier that allowed TCR cDNA molecules to be counted accurately. Specific primers in the conserved constant-segment region were used to synthesize first-strand cDNA for the TCR alpha and beta chains. To control for contamination, every cDNA library was double barcoded, receiving both a SMART-Mk sample barcode and Illumina barcodes. TruSeq adapter sequences along with Illumina sample barcodes were introduced in two successive PCR steps. The TCR alpha and beta cDNA libraries were sequenced on the Illumina HiSeq platform using custom primers. The original methods were these. Raw reads were processed with MiGEC to extract unique molecular identifiers, and MiXCR was used to determine CDR3 positions. Recombination models were inferred per individual with the repgenHMM and IGoR tools using an EM algorithm. The analysis of shared clonotypes was done with the tcR package in R, with sharing normalized by the product of cloneset sizes. Out-of-frame nonproductive sequences were analyzed to study raw recombination free of thymic and clonal selection effects. Starting from the raw public reads, TCRdb applied fastp trimming at Q25, assembled clones with MiXCR and retained in-frame beta chains. CDR3 protein sequences are deduplicated, and each keeps its most common genes and DNA. TCRdb assigned the V and J calls; the authors' analysis was not used. For this sample there are about 100,000 distinct CDR3 sequences; about 6% appear just once. The ten top clones hold approximately 12% of the sample.

CDR1 KGHSH and CDR2 LQKENI are derived from the germline V gene. Clipping removes 6 bases from V and 6 bases from J, with 3 as the unmatched junction base count. The CDR3 runs 13 residues from the cysteine to the phenylalanine. CDR3 DNA only is kept here, 39 bases in frame from base 1. This sequence originates from a woman aged 50 to 60 in good health. Sequencing was done on a sample of memory T cells sorted from blood. Reading the label with the study, this specimen's cell subset or site is: CD45RO+ enriched T cells. The chain uses TRBV18 and TRBJ1-1, with 11 junctional bases fitting TRBD1. The DNA sequence reads TGTGCCAGCTCCCTGGACAGGGGGCCTGAAGCTTTCTTT. This is translated as CASSLDRGPEAFF.